A selection of T cell receptor beta chains follows, all from one sample in a study of early T cells in non-severe SARS-CoV-2 infection. TCRdb recomputed calls from the 5' RACE reads with MiXCR, one row per CDR3 protein. The sample records 70,000 or so distinct CDR3 sequences, 12% to 15% being singletons. The sequenced sample was whole blood. Receptors were obtained from an adult who was a healthcare worker with PCR-confirmed SARS-CoV-2 infection or an uninfected control (not recorded which). CDR3s include the opening cysteine and the closing phenylalanine or tryptophan. A D gene is named only where the DNA matches it firmly. Expanded clones get a size class; other rows say once, few or many, or leave the size out.

v_call: TRBV7-9; clone_size: many; j_call: TRBJ1-5; d_call: TRBD1; cdr3_nt: TGTGCCAGCAGCTTGACAGGGTCAAATCAGCCCCAGCATTTT; cdr3_aa: CASSLTGSNQPQHF
v_call: TRBV11-2; clone_size: .; j_call: TRBJ2-3; d_call: .; cdr3_nt: TGTGCCAGCAGCTCCAGATCCCCTAGAGGAGGTAGGGGTACGCAGTATTTT; cdr3_aa: CASSSRSPRGGRGTQYF
v_call: TRBV6-2/TRBV6-3; clone_size: .; j_call: TRBJ2-7; d_call: .; cdr3_nt: TGTGCCAGCAGTTACTCGACCCAGCCTCCGGACGAGCAGTACTTC; cdr3_aa: CASSYSTQPPDEQYF
v_call: TRBV29-1; clone_size: many; j_call: TRBJ2-5; d_call: TRBD1; cdr3_nt: TGCAGCGTTGGCGACAGGGCGAACGGAGAGACCCAGTACTTC; cdr3_aa: CSVGDRANGETQYF
v_call: TRBV6-5; clone_size: few; j_call: TRBJ1-1; d_call: .; cdr3_nt: TGTGCCAGCAGTACCCCTGGGGGGATGAGAGCTTTCTTT; cdr3_aa: CASSTPGGMRAFF
v_call: TRBV6-6; clone_size: .; j_call: TRBJ1-4; d_call: .; cdr3_nt: TGTGCCAGCAGTGAAAGGGTGGGGGGCACAACTAATGAAAAACTGTTTTTT; cdr3_aa: CASSERVGGTTNEKLFF
v_call: TRBV9; clone_size: .; j_call: TRBJ1-3; d_call: .; cdr3_nt: TGTGCCAGCAGCGTAGCGCCGACAGACGGAAACACCATATATTTT; cdr3_aa: CASSVAPTDGNTIYF
v_call: TRBV5-1; clone_size: few; j_call: TRBJ2-1; d_call: .; cdr3_nt: TGCGCCAGCAGCTTGAAGGGGGGTGAGCAGTTCTTC; cdr3_aa: CASSLKGGEQFF
v_call: TRBV19; clone_size: few; j_call: TRBJ1-2; d_call: TRBD1; cdr3_nt: TGTGCCAGTAAGGCGGGACAGGGAACGCCCTATGGCTACACCTTC; cdr3_aa: CASKAGQGTPYGYTF
v_call: TRBV6-6; clone_size: .; j_call: TRBJ1-3; d_call: .; cdr3_nt: TGTGCCAGCAGTCTCTCTTCAGGGGTAACTGGAAACACCATATATTTT; cdr3_aa: CASSLSSGVTGNTIYF
v_call: TRBV5-1; clone_size: .; j_call: TRBJ1-4; d_call: .; cdr3_nt: TGCGCCAGCAGCGGGCGGACGGGGGCTAATGAAAAACTGTTTTTT; cdr3_aa: CASSGRTGANEKLFF
v_call: TRBV7-8; clone_size: .; j_call: TRBJ2-3; d_call: .; cdr3_nt: TGTGCCAGCAGCCCAACTACCTACCCCACAGATACGCAGTATTTT; cdr3_aa: CASSPTTYPTDTQYF
v_call: TRBV5-5; clone_size: few; j_call: TRBJ1-2; d_call: .; cdr3_nt: TGTGCCAGCAGCTTGGATAACCGGGGCCCTTATTACACCTTC; cdr3_aa: CASSLDNRGPYYTF
v_call: TRBV6-2/TRBV6-3; clone_size: .; j_call: TRBJ1-1; d_call: .; cdr3_nt: TGTGCCAGCAGCCCCGACAGGCGTATTCTTGGGGCTTTCTTT; cdr3_aa: CASSPDRRILGAFF
v_call: TRBV3-1; clone_size: many; j_call: TRBJ1-2; d_call: .; cdr3_nt: TGTGCCAGCAGCCCGAACCGCCCCGACCGCGGCTACACCTTC; cdr3_aa: CASSPNRPDRGYTF
v_call: TRBV7-2; clone_size: few; j_call: TRBJ2-4; d_call: .; cdr3_nt: TGTGCCAGCAGCCCAGGCGACGCCTTAGCCAAAAACATTCAGTACTTC; cdr3_aa: CASSPGDALAKNIQYF
v_call: TRBV12-3/TRBV12-4; clone_size: few; j_call: TRBJ2-1; d_call: TRBD1; cdr3_nt: TGTGCCAGCACTCCTGGGGCGGCGGCAGGGGGTTGGGATGAGCAGTTCTTC; cdr3_aa: CASTPGAAAGGWDEQFF
v_call: TRBV7-6; clone_size: .; j_call: TRBJ2-7; d_call: .; cdr3_nt: TGTGCCAGCAGCTTTGGGCCGGGCGACGAGCAGTACTTC; cdr3_aa: CASSFGPGDEQYF
v_call: TRBV29-1; clone_size: many; j_call: TRBJ2-3; d_call: TRBD1; cdr3_nt: TGCAGCGTTGAGGGACAGGGGACAGATACGCAGTATTTT; cdr3_aa: CSVEGQGTDTQYF
v_call: TRBV5-1; clone_size: .; j_call: TRBJ2-7; d_call: .; cdr3_nt: TGCGCCAGCAGTTCCGGTCCCAGCTCCTACGAGCAGTACTTC; cdr3_aa: CASSSGPSSYEQYF
v_call: TRBV29-1; clone_size: .; j_call: TRBJ2-7; d_call: TRBD1; cdr3_nt: TGCAGCGTTGAGATGACAGGGACATCCTACGAGCAGTACTTC; cdr3_aa: CSVEMTGTSYEQYF
v_call: TRBV9; clone_size: many; j_call: TRBJ1-3; d_call: .; cdr3_nt: TGTGCCAGCAGCGTAGATCCTGGAAACACCATATATTTT; cdr3_aa: CASSVDPGNTIYF
v_call: TRBV7-2; clone_size: .; j_call: TRBJ2-7; d_call: TRBD2; cdr3_nt: TGTGCCAGCAGATCCGGACTAGCGCCCTACGAGCAGTACTTC; cdr3_aa: CASRSGLAPYEQYF
v_call: TRBV5-1; clone_size: .; j_call: TRBJ1-2; d_call: .; cdr3_nt: TGCGCCAGCAGCCTGGAGGGAACTAACTATGGCTACACCTTC; cdr3_aa: CASSLEGTNYGYTF
v_call: TRBV27; clone_size: many; j_call: TRBJ1-3; d_call: .; cdr3_nt: TGTGCCAGCAGTCCCCAGGGGAGCTCTGGAAACACCATATATTTT; cdr3_aa: CASSPQGSSGNTIYF
v_call: TRBV12-3/TRBV12-4; clone_size: many; j_call: TRBJ1-6; d_call: .; cdr3_nt: TGTGCCAGCAGTTTACAGGGACGCCGCTCACCCCTCCACTTT; cdr3_aa: CASSLQGRRSPLHF
v_call: TRBV5-1; clone_size: few; j_call: TRBJ2-3; d_call: .; cdr3_nt: TGCGCCAGCAGCTCCCTTGTCGGACTGAGCACAGATACGCAGTATTTT; cdr3_aa: CASSSLVGLSTDTQYF
v_call: TRBV7-9; clone_size: few; j_call: TRBJ1-5; d_call: TRBD1; cdr3_nt: TGTGCCAGCAGCTTCGACAGGGATCAGCCCCAGCATTTT; cdr3_aa: CASSFDRDQPQHF
v_call: TRBV20-1; clone_size: many; j_call: TRBJ2-3; d_call: TRBD2; cdr3_nt: TGCAGTGCACTAGCGGGGAGCACAGATACGCAGTATTTT; cdr3_aa: CSALAGSTDTQYF
v_call: TRBV29-1; clone_size: .; j_call: TRBJ2-2; d_call: TRBD1; cdr3_nt: TGCAGCGTCCAACTGAGGGACAGGGGGCTGTGGTCGAACACCGGGGAGCTGTTTTTT; cdr3_aa: CSVQLRDRGLWSNTGELFF
v_call: TRBV6-1; clone_size: .; j_call: TRBJ2-3; d_call: .; cdr3_nt: TGTGCCATGCATCCCCCGGGCCTTCCGACGCAGTATTTT; cdr3_aa: CAMHPPGLPTQYF
v_call: TRBV12-3/TRBV12-4; clone_size: .; j_call: TRBJ1-4; d_call: .; cdr3_nt: TGTGCCAGCAGTTTAGCCGGGGTTAGTGAAAAACTGTTTTTT; cdr3_aa: CASSLAGVSEKLFF
v_call: TRBV28; clone_size: once; j_call: TRBJ1-2; d_call: .; cdr3_nt: TGTGCCAGCACCCCAAGGGTTCGCTATGGCTACACCTTC; cdr3_aa: CASTPRVRYGYTF
v_call: TRBV6-5; clone_size: .; j_call: TRBJ1-2; d_call: .; cdr3_nt: TGTGCCAGCAGCCAGGGGCGACAGCGTACTATATCATATGGCTACACCTTC; cdr3_aa: CASSQGRQRTISYGYTF
v_call: TRBV29-1; clone_size: few; j_call: TRBJ2-7; d_call: TRBD1; cdr3_nt: TGCAGCGTTGTTAAGAGGACAGGTGGTCCCTACGAGCAGTACTTC; cdr3_aa: CSVVKRTGGPYEQYF
v_call: TRBV29-1; clone_size: many; j_call: TRBJ1-2; d_call: .; cdr3_nt: TGCAGCGTTGAAATGGCGACAGATTTGGGTGGCTACACCTTC; cdr3_aa: CSVEMATDLGGYTF
v_call: TRBV11-2; clone_size: few; j_call: TRBJ2-1; d_call: .; cdr3_nt: TGTGCCAGCAGCCAACTCAGGGGAAGAGAAAGTGAGCAGTTCTTC; cdr3_aa: CASSQLRGRESEQFF
v_call: TRBV29-1; clone_size: medium-sized; j_call: TRBJ2-2; d_call: TRBD1; cdr3_nt: TGCAGCGCCGCGGGACAGGCTACCGGGGAGCTGTTTTTT; cdr3_aa: CSAAGQATGELFF
v_call: TRBV7-6; clone_size: .; j_call: TRBJ1-5; d_call: .; cdr3_nt: TGTGCCAGCAGCTTAACCCCCGGGAGCAATCAGCCCCAGCATTTT; cdr3_aa: CASSLTPGSNQPQHF
v_call: TRBV20-1; clone_size: few; j_call: TRBJ2-5; d_call: TRBD2; cdr3_nt: TGCAGTGCTATTTCTGGGACTAGCGGCCAAGAGACCCAGTACTTC; cdr3_aa: CSAISGTSGQETQYF
v_call: TRBV5-1; clone_size: .; j_call: TRBJ2-3; d_call: .; cdr3_nt: TGCGCCAGCAGCTTGGACGGGGTAGGGTCAGATACGCAGTATTTT; cdr3_aa: CASSLDGVGSDTQYF
v_call: TRBV6-5; clone_size: few; j_call: TRBJ1-1; d_call: TRBD1; cdr3_nt: TGTGCCAGCAGTCATCAGGGGGCGCGGGCTTTAGGTTCAGCTGAAGCTTTCTTT; cdr3_aa: CASSHQGARALGSAEAFF
v_call: TRBV10-3; clone_size: few; j_call: TRBJ1-2; d_call: TRBD1; cdr3_nt: TGTGCCATCAGCGGGACAGGGTTGGATGGCTACACCTTC; cdr3_aa: CAISGTGLDGYTF
v_call: TRBV4-3; clone_size: few; j_call: TRBJ2-1; d_call: TRBD1; cdr3_nt: TGCGCCAGCAGCAGGACAGGGGTTGAGCAGTTCTTC; cdr3_aa: CASSRTGVEQFF
v_call: TRBV28; clone_size: .; j_call: TRBJ2-5; d_call: .; cdr3_nt: TGTGCCAGCAGTTTGGGGGGCAGGCGAGAGACCCAGTACTTC; cdr3_aa: CASSLGGRRETQYF
v_call: TRBV5-6; clone_size: few; j_call: TRBJ2-7; d_call: .; cdr3_nt: TGTGCCAGCAGCTTTCTCCGTTCCTACGAGCAGTACTTC; cdr3_aa: CASSFLRSYEQYF
v_call: TRBV7-9; clone_size: .; j_call: TRBJ1-2; d_call: .; cdr3_nt: TGTGCCAGCAGCCCCTCCTGGGGGTGCTATGGCTACACCTTC; cdr3_aa: CASSPSWGCYGYTF
v_call: TRBV20-1; clone_size: few; j_call: TRBJ2-5; d_call: .; cdr3_nt: TGCAGTGCTAGTTTTTCGGGGGGCCCGTTGACTCAGTACTTC; cdr3_aa: CSASFSGGPLTQYF
v_call: TRBV29-1; clone_size: .; j_call: TRBJ2-3; d_call: .; cdr3_nt: TGCAGCGTTGTAATGGGTGGGGATACGCAGTATTTT; cdr3_aa: CSVVMGGDTQYF
v_call: TRBV5-1; clone_size: .; j_call: TRBJ2-7; d_call: .; cdr3_nt: TGCGCCAGCAGCGAGGGCTACGAGCAGTACTTC; cdr3_aa: CASSEGYEQYF